The 21 T cell receptor beta chains reported below all come from one sample, sequenced in a study of cytomegalovirus exposure and HLA in healthy donors. Both 60 Vbeta primers and 13 Jbeta primers went into the PCR. Only in-frame clones appear in the TCRdb table, and some are missing; sequencing was by immunoSEQ multiplex PCR. The sample consists of about 57,000 clones, approximately 72% of them appearing once. The sequenced material came from PBMCs. The receptor set was obtained from a woman between 45 and 65 years old in good health and CMV-seronegative.

V usage is TRBV27 and J usage is TRBJ2-5; 7 positions agree with TRBD1. Germline-derived CDR1 and CDR2 are MNHEY and SMNVEV (reference sequence). Trimming took 4 bases from V and 7 from J; bases not matched to a gene: 6. The CDR3 is made up of 13 amino acids. The CDR3 is CASSSERTGTQYF. The DNA of the CDR3 is TGTGCCAGCAGTTCGGAGCGGACAGGGACCCAGTACTTC.

This chain links TRBV5-1 with TRBJ2-7, with D unresolved. Trimming shortened V by 0 bases and J by 4 bases, and 8 bases separated the two germline ends. Germline CDR1 and CDR2: SGHRS and YFSETQ. This CDR3 has 13 amino acids. CDR3 DNA: TGCGCCAGCAGCTTGGGACTCGAATACGAGCAGTACTTC. Translated, it gives CASSLGLEYEQYF.

V is TRBV28 and J is TRBJ2-5, with D unclear. V was trimmed by 3 bases and J by 7 bases, leaving 9 bases between them. CDR1 and CDR2 (germline): MDHEN, SYDVKM. This CDR3 has 12 amino acids. CDR3 coding DNA: TGTGCCAGCAGTTTGCAGGTTGGGACCCAGTACTTC. It encodes CASSLQVGTQYF.

The CDR3 spells CASSASGGTGELFF. CDR3 nucleotides: TGTGCCAGCAGCGCCAGCGGGGGGACCGGGGAGCTGTTTTTT. The chain joins TRBV9 to TRBJ2-2; 9 bases map to TRBD2. Germline V gene lookup returns CDR1 SGDLS and CDR2 YYNGEE. The CDR3 is 14 residues long. With 3 bases clipped from V and 5 bases from J, the junction kept 2 bases outside the gene matches.

The chain couples TRBV11-2 to TRBJ1-1; D remains ambiguous. The CDR3 extends over 13 amino acids. Germline CDR1 and CDR2: SGHAT and FQNNGV. Deletions cut 3 bases from V and 1 base from J, with 6 bases between. CDR3 sequence reads: CASSFNRNTEAFF. CDR3 bases: TGTGCCAGCAGCTTTAACAGGAACACTGAAGCTTTCTTT. Variable domain in full (rest from reference TRBV11-2 and TRBJ1-1): EAGVAQSPRYKIIEKRQSVAFWCNPISGHATLYWYQQILGQGPKLLIQFQNNGVVDDSQLPKDRFSAERLKGVDSTLKIQPAKLEDSAVYLCASSFNRNTEAFFGQGTRLTVV.

This clone was seen once. This rearrangement joins TRBV5-1 to TRBJ1-2; TRBD1 matches 9 bases. The ends lost 4 bases at V and 8 bases at J; junction bases unmatched: 6. Germline V gene data show CDR1 as SGHRS and CDR2 as YFSETQ. The CDR3 length is 13 residues. The CDR3 DNA is TGCGCCAGCAGCGGGGACAGGGCCTCCGGCTACACCTTC. This gives the protein CASSGDRASGYTF.

This sequence joins TRBV29-1 and TRBJ2-5; D unclear. The CDR3 contains 11 residues. Germline CDR1 reads SQVTM; CDR2 reads ANQGSEA. Trimming took 4 bases from V and 5 from J, leaving 8 bases between them. Written as DNA, the CDR3 is TGCAGCGTTGGGCCCGGGGAGACCCAGTACTTC. It translates to CSVGPGETQYF. Together with reference TRBV29-1 and TRBJ2-5, the CDR3 gives the full variable domain: SAVISQKPSRDICQRGTSLTIQCQVDSQVTMMFWYRQQPGQSLTLIATANQGSEATYESGFVIDKFPISRPNLTFSTLTVSNMSPEDSSIYLCSVGPGETQYFGPGTRLLVL.

This clone was seen only a few times. The gene calls are TRBV18 and TRBJ2-7; 7 bases match TRBD2. The germline gives CDR1 KGHSH, CDR2 LQKENI. Trimming took 6 bases from V and 1 from J; bases not matched to a gene: 9. This CDR3 has 15 residues. The CDR3 here is CASSPLAAGSYEQYF. CDR3 sequence (DNA): TGTGCCAGCTCCCCCTTGGCAGCGGGGTCCTACGAGCAGTACTTC.

The J gene is TRBJ2-5, the V gene TRBV2; no clear D gene. Germline CDR1 and CDR2: SNHLY and FYNNEI. V gave up 6 bases and J gave up 0 bases, with 8 bases separating them. This CDR3 is built from 13 residues. For the CDR3, the DNA is TGTGCCAGCAGCGAGGAGTACCAAGAGACCCAGTACTTC. It is translated as CASSEEYQETQYF.

This clone showed up just a few times. This likely reflects a read error, since a far larger clone is one base away. The same CDR3 can be traced to other DNA sequences in this sample. The J gene is TRBJ2-3, the V gene TRBV6-6; D gene uncertain. CDR1 and CDR2 from the germline V gene are MNHNY and SVGAGI (reference sequence). The CDR3 loop spans 14 amino acids. CDR3 bases: TGTGCCAGCAGTGATACACCAAGCACAGATACCCAGTATTTT. It translates to CASSDTPSTDTQYF.

This CDR3 reads CAWSQTGDFQPQHF. The CDR3 DNA is TGTGCCTGGAGCCAGACAGGGGATTTTCAGCCCCAGCATTTT. The chain joins TRBV30 to TRBJ1-5; 8 positions match TRBD1. Germline-derived CDR1 and CDR2 are GTSNPN and SVGIG (reference sequence). The CDR3 extends over 14 amino acids. V dropped 3 bases and J dropped 6; count of bases not matched to a gene: 7.

V gene TRBV4-1 combines with J gene TRBJ1-5, with a tentative D call TRBD1 (6 bases). Trimming cost V 1 base and J 0 bases, with 10 bases left between them. The V gene's germline CDR1 is MGHRA and CDR2 YSYEKL. This CDR3 has 16 amino acids. In DNA form, the CDR3 reads TGCGCCAGCAGCCAAGGAGGGGGTTATAGCAATCAGCCCCAGCATTTT. Protein sequence: CASSQGGGYSNQPQHF.

The CDR3 DNA reads as TGTGCCTGGAGTATTCTCAGCGGGACAGGGGAACAGCCCCAGCATTTT. Encoded protein: CAWSILSGTGEQPQHF. V gene TRBV30 combines with J gene TRBJ1-5; the match to TRBD1 covers 10 bases. Trimming cost V 2 bases and J 7 bases; bases outside gene matches: 11. Looked up from germline, CDR1 is GTSNPN and CDR2 is SVGIG (reference sequence). The CDR3 is made up of 16 amino acids.

The V call is TRBV19, the J call TRBJ1-5; D possibly corresponds to TRBD1 (6 bases). CDR3 length: 14 residues. The V and J ends lost 9 bases and 0 bases respectively, with 12 bases between them. Germline V gene sequence: CDR1 LNHDA, CDR2 SQIVND (reference sequence). CDR3 sequence (DNA): TGTGCCAGCTGCGACAGGTTTAGCAATCAGCCCCAGCATTTT. Encoded protein: CASCDRFSNQPQHF.

The rearrangement joins TRBV6-6 to TRBJ2-3, with D maybe TRBD1 (6 bases). Trimming pared 6 bases from V and 1 base from J, leaving 14 bases between. This CDR3 is 15 amino acids long. Germline lookup yields CDR1 MNHNY and CDR2 SVGAGI (reference sequence). The CDR3 nucleotides are TGTGCCAGCAGAACAACAGGGTTCGGCACAGATACGCAGTATTTT. It specifies CASRTTGFGTDTQYF.

The gene calls are TRBV27 and TRBJ1-5; D uncertain. Germline V CDR1 and CDR2: MNHEY, SMNVEV (reference sequence). The CDR3 is made up of 13 amino acids. Trimming shortened V by 5 bases and J by 1 base, and 6 bases separated the two germline ends. CDR3 sequence: CASSIMSNQPQHF. In DNA, the CDR3 is TGTGCCAGCAGTATAATGAGCAATCAGCCCCAGCATTTT.

This clone has more than one count but fewer than ten. The CDR3 region has the DNA TGTGCCAGCAACGACGGCCTTAGCAGTTCACCCCTCCACTTT. Its translation: CASNDGLSSSPLHF. This chain links TRBV13 with TRBJ1-6, with D uncertain. The CDR3 has 14 amino acids. CDR1 and CDR2 from the germline V gene are PRHDT and FYEKMQ (reference sequence). V dropped 7 bases and J dropped 9 bases, with 16 bases sitting between them.

This clone has only a few counts. The rearrangement uses TRBV5-1 and TRBJ2-5; 15 positions agree with TRBD2. CDR3 size: 17 residues. Per the germline V gene, CDR1 is SGHRS and CDR2 is YFSETQ. V lost 4 bases, J lost 7 bases, and 11 bases stayed unmatched. The CDR3 region is CASSPARTSGGVRTQYF. The CDR3 bases are TGCGCCAGCAGCCCGGCCCGGACTAGCGGGGGGGTTAGGACCCAGTACTTC.

The chain uses TRBV5-1 and TRBJ1-6; a possible D gene is TRBD1 (5 bases). Trimming removed 0 bases at V and 11 bases at J, with 12 bases between. CDR3 size: 14 residues. Germline CDR1 reads SGHRS; CDR2 reads YFSETQ. The CDR3 loop is CASSLAGLGAPLHF. For the CDR3, the DNA is TGCGCCAGCAGCTTGGCGGGCCTAGGGGCACCCCTCCACTTT.

The chain combines TRBV6-5 with TRBJ2-5; 7 bases match TRBD2. J gave up 1 base and V 8 bases, and 4 bases lay outside the gene matches. This CDR3 region has 13 residues. The germline CDR1 and CDR2 sequences are MNHEY and SVGAGI. In nucleotides, the CDR3 is TGTGCCAGCGGGAAGCGGGGCCAAGAGACCCAGTACTTC. Encoded protein: CASGKRGQETQYF.

The chain combines TRBV29-1 with TRBJ1-5; D possibly corresponds to TRBD1 (5 bases). The CDR3 has 12 amino acids. Germline assignment: CDR1 SQVTM and CDR2 ANQGSEA. V was cut by 7 bases and J by 4 bases, with 11 bases left in between. This chain's CDR3 is CSAGTGNQPQHF. CDR3 coding DNA: TGCAGCGCCGGGACTGGAAATCAGCCCCAGCATTTT.